A single sample gave rise to the 18 T cell receptor beta chains below, sequenced in a study of cytomegalovirus exposure and HLA in healthy donors. The PCR made use of 60 Vbeta and 13 Jbeta primers. Profiled with immunoSEQ multiplex PCR; TCRdb holds only in-frame clones, not every one. The sample includes 200,000 to 250,000 clones. The sequencing sample was made of PBMCs. The receptor set was obtained from a girl aged 2 to 9 in good health and CMV-seropositive.

The chain combines TRBV28 with TRBJ2-7, with 9 bases lining up with TRBD1. Germline V gene lookup returns CDR1 MDHEN and CDR2 SYDVKM. The V and J ends lost 3 bases and 1 base, in that order; junction bases with no gene match: 7. The CDR3 runs to 16 residues. CDR3: CASSLWGQGNSYEQYF. The CDR3, as DNA: TGTGCCAGCAGTTTGTGGGGACAGGGAAATTCCTACGAGCAGTACTTC.

This chain uses TRBV29-1 with TRBJ2-7; D unresolved. Per germline, CDR1 SQVTM and CDR2 ANQGSEA. This CDR3 has 14 amino acids. The V gene lost 4 bases and the J gene lost 0 bases, with 13 bases spanning the gap. Written as DNA, the CDR3 is TGCAGCGTTGTAACAGCACTCGACTCCTACGAGCAGTACTTC. Translation gives CSVVTALDSYEQYF.

The chain recombines TRBV29-1 with TRBJ2-1, with D possibly TRBD1 on 6 matching bases. Germline-derived CDR1 and CDR2 are SQVTM and ANQGSEA. The CDR3 consists of 15 residues. Trimming took 7 bases from V and 0 from J, leaving 16 bases between them. Here the CDR3 DNA reads TGCAGCGCGATAGGACAGTTGAGCTCCTACAATGAGCAGTTCTTC. Encoded protein: CSAIGQLSSYNEQFF.

This chain joins TRBV27 and TRBJ2-5, with D perhaps TRBD2 (5 bases). The CDR3 is 15 residues long. V dropped 2 bases and J dropped 1 base, with 11 bases sitting between them. Germline CDR1 and CDR2: MNHEY and SMNVEV (reference sequence). CDR3 region: CASSLGGGLQETQYF. DNA of the CDR3: TGTGCCAGCAGTTTAGGCGGAGGCCTCCAAGAGACCCAGTACTTC.

The chain joins TRBV7-6 to TRBJ2-3; 12 nucleotides agree with TRBD2. V was pared by 6 bases and J by 6 bases, with 13 bases of the junction left unmatched. Germline-derived CDR1 and CDR2 are SGHVS and FNYEAQ. This CDR3 contains 17 residues. DNA of the CDR3: TGTGCCAGCAGTAAGTTCCAGACTAGCGGGAGAGGGGATACGCAGTATTTT. This codes for CASSKFQTSGRGDTQYF.

CDR3 nucleotides: TGTGCCAGTAGCCTAGGGACTAGCGGACGCAACACCGGGGAGCTGTTTTTT. This gives the protein CASSLGTSGRNTGELFF. This chain connects TRBV19 to TRBJ2-2; 11 nucleotides line up with TRBD2. The trim removed 6 bases at V and 2 bases at J, leaving 8 bases unmatched. CDR1 is LNHDA and CDR2 is SQIVND in the germline V gene (reference sequence). This CDR3 is 17 amino acids long.

This rearrangement joins TRBV25-1 to TRBJ1-4; possibly TRBD1 for D (5 bases). Trimming cost V 2 bases and J 7 bases, with 11 bases left between them. Germline V CDR1 and CDR2: MGHDK, SYGVNS. The CDR3 is 14 amino acids. The CDR3 region has the DNA TGTGCCAGCAGTGAAGGGTGGGGCGGTGAAAAACTGTTTTTT. Encoded protein: CASSEGWGGEKLFF.

The chain uses TRBV5-4 and TRBJ2-5, with D possibly matching TRBD1 (5 bases). This CDR3 spans 13 amino acids. Trimming cost V 0 bases and J 4 bases, with 7 bases left between them. Germline V CDR1 and CDR2: SGHNT, YYREEE (reference sequence). The CDR3 DNA sequence: TGTGCCAGCAGCTTGGGACAGATAGAGACCCAGTACTTC. It encodes CASSLGQIETQYF.

The V and J genes are TRBV19 and TRBJ1-4, with a weak D call TRBD1 (5 bases). Trimming stripped 10 bases from V and 5 bases from J, with 20 bases between. CDR1 LNHDA and CDR2 SQIVND come from the germline V gene (reference sequence). CDR3 length: 15 residues. For the CDR3, the DNA is TGTGCCACCCAAAGGGGAAGGGTCGAGAATGAAAAACTGTTTTTT. Protein: CATQRGRVENEKLFF.

This chain uses TRBV5-1 with TRBJ2-3; 8 nucleotides line up with TRBD2. CDR1 is SGHRS and CDR2 is YFSETQ in the germline V gene. CDR3 size: 14 residues. Trimming cost V 4 bases and J 5 bases; bases outside gene matches: 6. CDR3 residues: CASSRREGRDTQYF. CDR3 nucleotides: TGCGCCAGCAGCCGCCGGGAGGGGCGAGATACGCAGTATTTT.

The chain has TRBV19 and TRBJ1-5; D unclear. The CDR3 spans 14 residues. V was pared by 5 bases and J by 3 bases, with 11 bases between. Per the germline V gene, CDR1 is LNHDA and CDR2 is SQIVND (reference sequence). Here the CDR3 DNA reads TGTGCCAGTAGTCTGCGGTTTGACAATCAGCCCCAGCATTTT. Translated: CASSLRFDNQPQHF.

J is TRBJ2-7 and V is TRBV27; maybe TRBD1 (6 bases). Germline V gene lookup returns CDR1 MNHEY and CDR2 SMNVEV (reference sequence). The length of the CDR3 is 15 residues. Trimming removed 6 bases from V and 6 bases from J, with 21 bases in between. CDR3 in DNA: TGTGCCAGCAGCCATACACAGGGTGGAGGAGCCGAGCAGTACTTC. Protein sequence: CASSHTQGGGAEQYF.

V is TRBV27 and J is TRBJ2-3; the D gene is possibly TRBD2 (6 bases). The CDR3 loop spans 16 amino acids. Per the germline V gene, CDR1 is MNHEY and CDR2 is SMNVEV (reference sequence). Trimming left V 4 bases short and J 1 base short, with 15 bases between. The chain's CDR3 is CASSSSRSGRTDTQYF. In DNA, the CDR3 is TGTGCCAGCAGTTCATCTCGCAGCGGGCGCACAGATACGCAGTATTTT.

The chain links TRBV28 to TRBJ2-4; 9 bases match TRBD1. The trim removed 3 bases at V and 4 bases at J, leaving 1 base unmatched. The CDR3 length is 14 residues. Germline CDR1 is MDHEN and CDR2 is SYDVKM. The CDR3 loop reads CASSLGTGKNIQYF. The CDR3 DNA is TGTGCCAGCAGTTTGGGGACAGGGAAAAACATTCAGTACTTC. The full variable domain, completed using reference TRBV28 and TRBJ2-4, is DVKVTQSSRYLVKRTGEKVFLECVQDMDHENMFWYRQDPGLGLRLIYFSYDVKMKEKGDIPEGYSVSREKKERFSLILESASTNQTSMYLCASSLGTGKNIQYFGAGTRLSVL.

The V and J genes are TRBV15 and TRBJ1-2; 10 bases are shared with TRBD1. V was clipped by 4 bases and J by 4 bases; unmatched bases: 3. Per the germline V gene, CDR1 is LNHNV and CDR2 is YYDKDF (reference sequence). The length of the CDR3 is 14 residues. CDR3 in amino acids: CATSTGTGVYGYTF. Here the CDR3 DNA reads TGTGCCACCAGCACCGGGACAGGGGTCTATGGCTACACCTTC.

V gene TRBV5-1 combines with J gene TRBJ2-7; D possibly corresponds to TRBD2 (7 bases). Trimming removed 0 bases at V and 7 bases at J, with 14 bases between. The CDR3 has 14 residues. Looked up from germline, CDR1 is SGHRS and CDR2 is YFSETQ. CDR3 bases: TGCGCCAGCAGCTTGGTTGCGGGGGCAGGAGAGCAGTACTTC. Its protein product is CASSLVAGAGEQYF.

The chain uses TRBV7-8 and TRBJ1-5; D might be TRBD1 (5 bases). In germline, CDR1 is SGHVS, CDR2 FQNEAQ. Between the trimmed V and J ends, which lost 1 base and 2 bases, there was a span of 12 bases. CDR3 length equals 16 residues. The chain's CDR3 is CASSLGGGIGNQPQHF. CDR3 DNA sequence: TGTGCCAGCAGCTTAGGGGGGGGGATCGGCAATCAGCCCCAGCATTTT.

The chain links TRBV10-3 to TRBJ2-7; D unclear. This CDR3 is built from 11 residues. V was shortened by 4 bases and J by 4 bases, with 5 bases between the two germline ends. CDR1 ENHRY and CDR2 SYGVKD come from the germline V gene. Written as DNA, the CDR3 is TGTGCCATCAGTGTTAGTTACGAGCAGTACTTC. It specifies CAISVSYEQYF.